The 9 T cell receptor beta chains reported below all come from one sample, sequenced in a study of T cell responses to AZD1222 COVID-19 vaccine. Generated by immunoSEQ multiplex PCR, the TCRdb table keeps only in-frame clones and is missing some. The sample shows approximately 130,000 clones, approximately 94% of them seen only once. This specimen consisted of peripheral blood, obtained on day 0 of AZD1222 vaccination. These receptors originate from an adult in good health.

The genes are TRBV4-3 and TRBJ2-2; D tentatively fits TRBD1 or TRBD2 (5 bases each). V shed 3 bases and J shed 5 bases, with 19 bases lying between them. The germline V gene encodes CDR1 LGHNA and CDR2 YSLEER. The CDR3 spans 17 residues. The CDR3 DNA is TGCGCCAGCAGCCAGAAGGCAGGGACCCCTGGGACCGGGGAGCTGTTTTTT. It codes for CASSQKAGTPGTGELFF.

This clone was detected only once. The chain has TRBV10-3 and TRBJ2-3, with D hard to call. This CDR3 spans 15 amino acids. The germline gives CDR1 ENHRY, CDR2 SYGVKD. V lost 7 bases to trimming and J lost 0 bases, with 14 bases between them. The CDR3 region is CAIKPGQPSTDTQYF. CDR3 DNA sequence: TGTGCCATCAAGCCCGGCCAGCCTAGCACAGATACGCAGTATTTT.

This clone was seen just once. The chain joins TRBV2 to TRBJ2-2; 7 bases fit TRBD1. V lost 7 bases, J lost 4 bases, and 6 bases stayed unmatched. CDR3 size: 14 residues. Germline V gene lookup returns CDR1 SNHLY and CDR2 FYNNEI. CDR3 in amino acids: CASTPTGTTGELFF. The CDR3 DNA reads as TGTGCCAGCACCCCGACAGGGACCACCGGGGAGCTGTTTTTT.

The chain joins TRBV6-5 to TRBJ1-4; possible D gene TRBD1, 6 bases. In germline, CDR1 is MNHEY, CDR2 SVGAGI. The CDR3 has 14 residues. V lost 6 bases and J 5 bases, leaving 13 bases between the germline ends. CDR3 DNA sequence: TGTGCCAGCAGACGTCTAGGGGGGAATGAAAAACTGTTTTTT. Translating gives CASRRLGGNEKLFF.

CDR3 in DNA: TGTGCCAGCAGTCCGTCAGGGGTAAGGACTGAAGCTTTCTTT. This translates into CASSPSGVRTEAFF. This sequence joins TRBV27 and TRBJ1-1; D is possibly TRBD1 (6 bases). Between the trimmed V and J ends, which lost 5 bases and 5 bases, there was a span of 15 bases. The length of the CDR3 is 14 residues. Germline assignment: CDR1 MNHEY and CDR2 SMNVEV (reference sequence).

This chain joins TRBV25-1 and TRBJ2-1; D not certain. Germline loops: CDR1 MGHDK, CDR2 SYGVNS. With 7 bases removed from V and 0 bases from J, the gap between germline ends came to 13 bases. The CDR3 covers 15 residues. This chain's CDR3 is CASTPGDPSYNEQFF. In DNA form, the CDR3 reads TGTGCCAGCACCCCCGGAGATCCCTCCTACAATGAGCAGTTCTTC.

The V gene is TRBV6-5, the J gene TRBJ2-1; 9 nucleotides agree with TRBD2. The CDR3 consists of 15 residues. The V gene end was trimmed by 7 bases and the J gene end by 8 bases; junction bases not matched to a gene: 12. The germline V gene encodes CDR1 MNHEY and CDR2 SVGAGI. In nucleotides, the CDR3 is TGTGCCAGCACCAAAATAGCGGGAGATAATCATGAGCAGTTCTTC. Residues: CASTKIAGDNHEQFF.

V is TRBV15 and J is TRBJ1-2; no firm D call. This CDR3 has 13 residues. Germline-derived CDR1 and CDR2 are LNHNV and YYDKDF (reference sequence). The ends were cut back, 1 base at V and 1 base at J, with 4 bases in the middle. The CDR3, as DNA: TGTGCCACCAGCAGAGTGCATAACTATGGCTACACCTTC. Translation gives CATSRVHNYGYTF.

This chain joins TRBV10-2 and TRBJ2-2, with a tentative D call TRBD2 (5 bases). Trimming took off 5 bases at V and 3 bases at J, with 13 bases between the two ends. The V gene's germline CDR1 is WSHSY and CDR2 SAAADI. This CDR3 has 15 residues. CDR3 bases: TGCGCCAGCAGTTCGGGGTTGCCGGACACCGGGGAGCTGTTTTTT. Protein: CASSSGLPDTGELFF.